The rows below give T cell receptor beta chains drawn from one sample of a study of T-cell memory formation after mild COVID-19. MiXCR was run by TCRdb on the 5' RACE reads, yielding one entry per CDR3 protein. This repertoire shows around 450,000 distinct CDR3 sequences, around 20% found once; its top ten account for 7.5% to 9.5%. Sequenced sample: PBMCs or a T cell subset sorted from them (not recorded which). These receptors came from an adult woman who had mild COVID-19 (a few samples of this study predate the infection). Cell type and time point are not known. Both conserved end residues are part of each CDR3. Each record gives: CDR3 length, D gene, V gene, clone size, J gene, CDR3 protein, CDR3 DNA. A D gene is named only where the DNA matches it firmly. Only some rows state a clone size, as once, few, many or a class for expanded clones.

len: 19
d_gene: TRBD2
v_gene: TRBV5-1
abundance: few
j_gene: TRBJ2-7
CDR3aa: CASSGRGLAGGPPTYEQYF
CDR3nt: TGCGCCAGCAGCGGCAGAGGACTAGCGGGAGGTCCACCGACTTACGAGCAGTACTTC

len: 15
d_gene: TRBD2
v_gene: TRBV11-1
abundance: .
j_gene: TRBJ2-1
CDR3aa: CASSPREGGSNEQFF
CDR3nt: TGTGCCAGCAGCCCGCGGGAGGGGGGTAGCAATGAGCAGTTCTTC

len: 15
d_gene: .
v_gene: TRBV24-1
abundance: .
j_gene: TRBJ1-5
CDR3aa: CATSGGSAISQPQHF
CDR3nt: TGTGCCACCAGTGGGGGATCGGCCATTTCTCAGCCCCAGCATTTT

len: 14
d_gene: .
v_gene: TRBV5-1
abundance: many
j_gene: TRBJ2-3
CDR3aa: CASSLGGRTDTQYF
CDR3nt: TGTGCCAGCAGCTTAGGGGGACGCACAGATACGCAGTATTTT

len: 16
d_gene: .
v_gene: TRBV6-1
abundance: few
j_gene: TRBJ2-5
CDR3aa: CASTMNRIGGRETQYF
CDR3nt: TGTGCCAGCACCATGAATCGTATCGGGGGCCGGGAGACCCAGTACTTC

len: 15
d_gene: .
v_gene: TRBV4-1
abundance: .
j_gene: TRBJ1-2
CDR3aa: CASSSPDKNNYGYTF
CDR3nt: TGCGCCAGCAGCTCCCCGGACAAGAATAACTATGGCTACACCTTC

len: 19
d_gene: TRBD2
v_gene: TRBV7-2
abundance: many
j_gene: TRBJ2-1
CDR3aa: CASSQFSGTSGTRYNEQFF
CDR3nt: TGTGCCAGCAGTCAGTTCTCCGGGACTAGCGGGACTAGATACAATGAGCAGTTCTTC

len: 12
d_gene: .
v_gene: TRBV4-1
abundance: once
j_gene: TRBJ2-7
CDR3aa: CASGGSGNEQYF
CDR3nt: TGCGCCAGCGGTGGGTCCGGGAACGAGCAGTACTTC

len: 15
d_gene: .
v_gene: TRBV5-1
abundance: .
j_gene: TRBJ2-1
CDR3aa: CATRRWGSSYNEQFF
CDR3nt: TGCGCCACCAGAAGGTGGGGTAGCTCCTACAATGAGCAGTTCTTC

len: 16
d_gene: .
v_gene: TRBV7-9
abundance: few
j_gene: TRBJ2-2
CDR3aa: CASSLGSSGNTGELFF
CDR3nt: TGTGCCAGCAGCTTAGGATCGAGCGGAAACACCGGGGAGCTGTTTTTT

len: 16
d_gene: TRBD2
v_gene: TRBV6-1
abundance: .
j_gene: TRBJ2-7
CDR3aa: CASYDPPGTSWYEQYF
CDR3nt: TGTGCCAGCTACGACCCGCCCGGGACTAGCTGGTACGAGCAGTACTTC

len: 14
d_gene: TRBD2
v_gene: TRBV19
abundance: few
j_gene: TRBJ2-5
CDR3aa: CASSIGLAVETQYF
CDR3nt: TGTGCCAGTAGTATTGGACTAGCGGTAGAGACCCAGTACTTC

len: 15
d_gene: TRBD1
v_gene: TRBV5-1
abundance: .
j_gene: TRBJ1-1
CDR3aa: CASSPRTGQDTEAFF
CDR3nt: TGCGCCAGCAGCCCTCGGACAGGGCAGGACACTGAAGCTTTCTTT

len: 13
d_gene: .
v_gene: TRBV13
abundance: .
j_gene: TRBJ2-7
CDR3aa: CASSLWRGYEQYF
CDR3nt: TGTGCCAGCAGCTTATGGAGGGGCTACGAGCAGTACTTC

len: 15
d_gene: .
v_gene: TRBV6-5
abundance: .
j_gene: TRBJ2-2
CDR3aa: CASSYGSGNTGELFF
CDR3nt: TGTGCCAGCAGTTACGGGTCCGGGAACACCGGGGAGCTGTTTTTT

len: 13
d_gene: .
v_gene: TRBV19
abundance: .
j_gene: TRBJ1-1
CDR3aa: CASSRARALEAFF
CDR3nt: TGTGCCAGTAGTAGGGCTCGCGCCTTGGAAGCTTTCTTT

len: 17
d_gene: TRBD1
v_gene: TRBV6-5
abundance: .
j_gene: TRBJ1-1
CDR3aa: CASSYSAGGKVNTEAFF
CDR3nt: TGTGCCAGCAGTTACTCGGCAGGGGGGAAGGTGAACACTGAAGCTTTCTTT

len: 14
d_gene: .
v_gene: TRBV7-2
abundance: .
j_gene: TRBJ2-7
CDR3aa: CASSSIPGVDEQYF
CDR3nt: TGTGCCAGCAGCTCCATCCCGGGAGTGGACGAGCAGTACTTC

len: 16
d_gene: .
v_gene: TRBV12-3/TRBV12-4
abundance: .
j_gene: TRBJ2-5
CDR3aa: CASSLGPGVGQETQYF
CDR3nt: TGTGCCAGCAGTTTAGGTCCAGGGGTTGGCCAAGAGACCCAGTACTTC

len: 12
d_gene: .
v_gene: TRBV15
abundance: .
j_gene: TRBJ2-7
CDR3aa: CATSIDSYEQYF
CDR3nt: TGTGCCACCAGCATCGATTCCTACGAGCAGTACTTC

len: 14
d_gene: .
v_gene: TRBV7-9
abundance: few
j_gene: TRBJ1-2
CDR3aa: CASSFTPRGRGYTF
CDR3nt: TGTGCCAGCAGCTTCACGCCACGGGGCCGGGGCTACACCTTC

len: 14
d_gene: TRBD1
v_gene: TRBV12-3/TRBV12-4
abundance: few
j_gene: TRBJ2-5
CDR3aa: CASSWGTGKETQYF
CDR3nt: TGTGCCAGCAGTTGGGGGACAGGGAAAGAGACCCAGTACTTC

len: 15
d_gene: .
v_gene: TRBV7-2
abundance: few
j_gene: TRBJ1-2
CDR3aa: CASSLINGQSGGYTF
CDR3nt: TGTGCCAGCAGCTTAATTAACGGACAATCGGGTGGCTACACCTTC

len: 16
d_gene: TRBD2
v_gene: TRBV4-2
abundance: few
j_gene: TRBJ2-1
CDR3aa: CASSHPRLAGGLEQFF
CDR3nt: TGTGCCAGCAGCCACCCAAGACTAGCGGGGGGCCTTGAGCAGTTCTTC

len: 13
d_gene: .
v_gene: TRBV5-6
abundance: .
j_gene: TRBJ2-7
CDR3aa: CASSLETAAGEYF
CDR3nt: TGTGCCAGCAGCTTGGAGACGGCCGCCGGGGAGTACTTC

len: 13
d_gene: .
v_gene: TRBV7-9
abundance: few
j_gene: TRBJ1-1
CDR3aa: CASSFPLNTEAFF
CDR3nt: TGTGCCAGCAGCTTTCCCCTGAACACTGAAGCTTTCTTT

len: 11
d_gene: .
v_gene: TRBV30
abundance: .
j_gene: TRBJ2-1
CDR3aa: CAWSSGNEQFF
CDR3nt: TGTGCCTGGAGCTCCGGGAATGAGCAGTTCTTC

len: 18
d_gene: TRBD2
v_gene: TRBV7-2
abundance: few
j_gene: TRBJ2-1
CDR3aa: CASSLGLAGASSYNEQFF
CDR3nt: TGTGCCAGCAGCTTAGGACTAGCGGGGGCGAGCTCCTACAATGAGCAGTTCTTC

len: 13
d_gene: .
v_gene: TRBV7-3
abundance: .
j_gene: TRBJ2-7
CDR3aa: CASSLTRGDEQYF
CDR3nt: TGTGCCAGCAGCTTAACACGTGGGGACGAGCAGTACTTC

len: 19
d_gene: .
v_gene: TRBV2
abundance: .
j_gene: TRBJ2-3
CDR3aa: CASTLLRRGPQRGTDTQYF
CDR3nt: TGTGCCAGCACCCTCCTCAGACGGGGGCCCCAACGGGGAACAGATACGCAGTATTTT

len: 14
d_gene: TRBD2
v_gene: TRBV19
abundance: .
j_gene: TRBJ2-7
CDR3aa: CASSLLAGGSEQYF
CDR3nt: TGTGCCAGTAGCCTACTAGCGGGAGGTTCCGAGCAGTACTTC

len: 14
d_gene: .
v_gene: TRBV6-5
abundance: .
j_gene: TRBJ1-3
CDR3aa: CASSYQGQGNTIYF
CDR3nt: TGTGCCAGCAGTTACCAGGGACAAGGAAACACCATATATTTT

len: 15
d_gene: TRBD1
v_gene: TRBV7-9
abundance: few
j_gene: TRBJ2-7
CDR3aa: CASSSRDRVINEQYF
CDR3nt: TGTGCCAGCAGCAGCCGGGACAGGGTGATCAACGAGCAGTACTTC

len: 14
d_gene: .
v_gene: TRBV20-1
abundance: few
j_gene: TRBJ1-3
CDR3aa: CSARAGGSGNTIYF
CDR3nt: TGCAGTGCTAGAGCGGGCGGCTCTGGAAACACCATATATTTT

len: 15
d_gene: TRBD2
v_gene: TRBV19
abundance: .
j_gene: TRBJ2-2
CDR3aa: CASMTAGGSGGELFF
CDR3nt: TGTGCCAGTATGACGGCGGGAGGGTCAGGCGGGGAGCTGTTTTTT

len: 14
d_gene: .
v_gene: TRBV6-5
abundance: .
j_gene: TRBJ2-2
CDR3aa: CASRDGTYTGELFF
CDR3nt: TGTGCCAGCAGGGACGGGACATACACCGGGGAGCTGTTTTTT

len: 11
d_gene: .
v_gene: TRBV11-3
abundance: .
j_gene: TRBJ1-1
CDR3aa: CATRQKAEAFF
CDR3nt: TGTGCCACAAGACAGAAGGCTGAAGCTTTCTTT

len: 19
d_gene: .
v_gene: TRBV6-5
abundance: few
j_gene: TRBJ2-6
CDR3aa: CASNSDSGEFFSGANVLTF
CDR3nt: TGTGCCAGCAACTCAGACTCTGGGGAGTTCTTCTCTGGGGCCAACGTCCTGACTTTC

len: 15
d_gene: .
v_gene: TRBV4-2
abundance: .
j_gene: TRBJ1-6
CDR3aa: CASSQGGRENSPLHF
CDR3nt: TGTGCCAGCAGCCAGGGGGGGCGTGAGAATTCACCCCTCCACTTT

len: 14
d_gene: .
v_gene: TRBV12-3/TRBV12-4
abundance: few
j_gene: TRBJ1-1
CDR3aa: CASSLSLGFTEAFF
CDR3nt: TGTGCCAGCAGTTTAAGTTTGGGGTTCACTGAAGCTTTCTTT

len: 15
d_gene: TRBD1
v_gene: TRBV12-5
abundance: .
j_gene: TRBJ1-1
CDR3aa: CARSQGTFGNTEAFF
CDR3nt: TGTGCTAGGTCACAGGGGACTTTTGGGAACACTGAAGCTTTCTTT

len: 13
d_gene: .
v_gene: TRBV7-9
abundance: few
j_gene: TRBJ1-2
CDR3aa: CASSLGEVDGYTF
CDR3nt: TGTGCCAGCAGCTTAGGGGAAGTTGATGGCTACACCTTC

len: 14
d_gene: .
v_gene: TRBV7-3
abundance: .
j_gene: TRBJ1-1
CDR3aa: CASSANLGGTEAFF
CDR3nt: TGTGCCAGCAGCGCTAACCTAGGGGGGACTGAAGCTTTCTTT

len: 13
d_gene: .
v_gene: TRBV30
abundance: .
j_gene: TRBJ1-2
CDR3aa: CAWVRRQADGYTF
CDR3nt: TGTGCCTGGGTACGGAGACAGGCTGATGGCTACACCTTC

len: 14
d_gene: .
v_gene: TRBV4-3
abundance: few
j_gene: TRBJ1-1
CDR3aa: CASSQGPANTEAFF
CDR3nt: TGCGCCAGCAGCCAAGGCCCAGCAAACACTGAAGCTTTCTTT

len: 16
d_gene: .
v_gene: TRBV7-9
abundance: .
j_gene: TRBJ2-3
CDR3aa: CASSATPGIGADTQYF
CDR3nt: TGTGCCAGCAGCGCAACTCCGGGAATTGGGGCAGATACGCAGTATTTT

len: 15
d_gene: .
v_gene: TRBV9
abundance: many
j_gene: TRBJ2-1
CDR3aa: CASSVGTLRPNEQFF
CDR3nt: TGTGCCAGCAGCGTGGGGACCCTCAGACCTAATGAGCAGTTCTTC

len: 13
d_gene: TRBD1
v_gene: TRBV3-1
abundance: .
j_gene: TRBJ1-1
CDR3aa: CASRVTGATEAFF
CDR3nt: TGTGCCAGCAGGGTTACAGGGGCCACTGAAGCTTTCTTT

len: 11
d_gene: .
v_gene: TRBV2
abundance: .
j_gene: TRBJ2-7
CDR3aa: CASSELGQQYF
CDR3nt: TGTGCCAGCAGTGAGTTAGGCCAGCAGTACTTC

len: 13
d_gene: TRBD2
v_gene: TRBV20-1
abundance: .
j_gene: TRBJ2-5
CDR3aa: CSAHPGGPETQYF
CDR3nt: TGCAGTGCTCATCCGGGGGGGCCCGAGACCCAGTACTTC

len: 15
d_gene: TRBD1
v_gene: TRBV7-9
abundance: .
j_gene: TRBJ2-5
CDR3aa: CASSSITGVQETQYF
CDR3nt: TGTGCCAGCAGCTCCATAACAGGGGTCCAAGAGACCCAGTACTTC